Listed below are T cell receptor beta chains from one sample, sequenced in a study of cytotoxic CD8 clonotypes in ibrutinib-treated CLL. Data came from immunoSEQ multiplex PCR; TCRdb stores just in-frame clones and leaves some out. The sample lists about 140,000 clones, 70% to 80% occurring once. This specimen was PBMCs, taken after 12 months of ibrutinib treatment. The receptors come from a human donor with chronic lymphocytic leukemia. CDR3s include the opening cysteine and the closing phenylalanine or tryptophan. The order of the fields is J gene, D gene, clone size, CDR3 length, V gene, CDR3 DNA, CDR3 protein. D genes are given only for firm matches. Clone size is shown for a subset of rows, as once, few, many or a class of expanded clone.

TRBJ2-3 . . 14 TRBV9 TGTGCCAGCAGCGTCTTAAGCCGCACAGATACGCAGTATTTT CASSVLSRTDTQYF
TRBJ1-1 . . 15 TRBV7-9 TGTGCCAGCAGCCCCGGGACGGGAGCTCTAGATCGGGCTTTCTTT CASSPGTGALDRAFF
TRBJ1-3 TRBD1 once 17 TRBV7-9 TGTGCCAGCAGCTCAACCACAGGGGCACGTTCTGGAAACACCATATATTTT CASSSTTGARSGNTIYF
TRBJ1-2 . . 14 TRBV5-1 TGCGCCAGCAGCCTCCGGGACACAGACTATGGCTACACCTTC CASSLRDTDYGYTF
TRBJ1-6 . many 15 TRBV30 TGTGCCTGGAGTGTCCAAGGAGGGGATGGTTCACCCCTCCACTTT CAWSVQGGDGSPLHF
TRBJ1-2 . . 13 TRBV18 TGTGCCAGCTCACCTTCTCGGATCTATGGCTACACCTTC CASSPSRIYGYTF
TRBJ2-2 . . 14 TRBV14 TGTGCCAGCAGAAGAGACCCTTCCACCGGGGAGCTGTTTTTT CASRRDPSTGELFF
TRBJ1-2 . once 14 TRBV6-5 TGTGCCAGCAGTCCCCAATCGGTTCCCTCGGGCTACACCTTC CASSPQSVPSGYTF
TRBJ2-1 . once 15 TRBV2 TGTGCCAGCATGGTCGAGTCGAGCTCCTACAATGAGCAGTTCTTC CASMVESSSYNEQFF
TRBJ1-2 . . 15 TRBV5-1 TGCGCCAGCAGCTTGGATCCAGGGCTTAACTATGGCTACACCTTC CASSLDPGLNYGYTF
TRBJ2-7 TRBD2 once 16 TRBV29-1 TGCAGCGTTGTCGGGACTAGCGGGGGCGGAACCTACGAGCAGTACTTC CSVVGTSGGGTYEQYF
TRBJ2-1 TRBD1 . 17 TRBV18 TGTGCCAGCTCACCAAATCTACCGGGACAGGGGCGGAATGAGCAGTTCTTC CASSPNLPGQGRNEQFF
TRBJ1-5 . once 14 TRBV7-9 TGTGCCAGCAGCCCAGGGACAAGCAATCAGCCCCAGCATTTT CASSPGTSNQPQHF
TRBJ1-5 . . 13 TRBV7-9 TGTGCCAGCAGCTTTGGTCAAGATCAGCCCCAGCATTTT CASSFGQDQPQHF
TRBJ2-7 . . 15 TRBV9 TGTGCCAGCAGCGTAGGCCCCATTTTGGGGCACGAGCAGTACTTC CASSVGPILGHEQYF
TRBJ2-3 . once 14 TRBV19 TGTGCCAGTAGTATTTCCTTCGGGACAGATACGCAGTATTTT CASSISFGTDTQYF
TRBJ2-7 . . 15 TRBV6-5 TGTGCCAGCAGCCCCGGGGATTTGGCAGTTACCGAGCAGTACTTC CASSPGDLAVTEQYF
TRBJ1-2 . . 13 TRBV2 TGTGCCAGCAGCCCGCACGGGGACTATGGCTACACCTTC CASSPHGDYGYTF
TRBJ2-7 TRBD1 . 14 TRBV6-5 TGTGCCAGCAGTTACTCGGCAGGGGGCGGCGAGCAGTACTTC CASSYSAGGGEQYF
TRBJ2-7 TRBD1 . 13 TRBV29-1 TGCAGCGTACAGGGGATCGATTCCTACGAGCAGTACTTC CSVQGIDSYEQYF
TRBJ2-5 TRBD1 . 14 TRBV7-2 TGTGCCAGCAGTGGACAGGGGGGACGGGAGACCCAGTACTTC CASSGQGGRETQYF
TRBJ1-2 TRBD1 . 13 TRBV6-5 TGTGCCTTAGCGGGACAGGGGGCCTATGGCTACACCTTC CALAGQGAYGYTF
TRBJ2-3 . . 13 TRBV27 TGTGGCAGCAGTTTATATGGCACAGATACGCAGTATTTT CGSSLYGTDTQYF
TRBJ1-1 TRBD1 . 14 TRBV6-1 TGTGCCACCCCCCGGACAGGGATGGACACTGAAGCTTTCTTT CATPRTGMDTEAFF
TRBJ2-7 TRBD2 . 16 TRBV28 TGTGCCAGCACTGCCCTGGGACTAGCGGGGCACTACGAGCAGTACTTC CASTALGLAGHYEQYF
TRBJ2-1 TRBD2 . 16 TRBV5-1 TGCGCCAGCAGCTTGGTGCGGGAGGGCCGGGGCAATGAGCAGTTCTTC CASSLVREGRGNEQFF
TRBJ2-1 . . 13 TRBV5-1 TGCGCCAGCAGCTGGGGGCCGGGCAATGAGCAGTTCTTC CASSWGPGNEQFF
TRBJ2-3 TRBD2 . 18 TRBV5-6 TGTGCCAGCAGCTTGGGGGGCGGGAGGGCCTTCGTAACAGATACGCAGTATTTT CASSLGGGRAFVTDTQYF
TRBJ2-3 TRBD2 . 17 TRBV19 TGTGCCAGTAGTAAGGTCGGACTAGTAATCGGCTTTGATACGCAGTATTTT CASSKVGLVIGFDTQYF
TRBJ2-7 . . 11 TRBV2 TGTGCCAGCACCCGGCCCTACGAGCAGTACTTC CASTRPYEQYF
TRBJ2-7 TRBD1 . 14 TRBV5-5 TGTGCCAGCAGCCCCGGACAGGGCGCCTACGAGCAGTACTTC CASSPGQGAYEQYF
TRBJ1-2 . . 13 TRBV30 TGTGCCTGGATACTCCCTTCGGACTATGGCTACACCTTC CAWILPSDYGYTF
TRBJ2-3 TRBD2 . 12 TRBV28 TGTGCCCTAGCGGGAGCGGGAGATACGCAGTATTTT CALAGAGDTQYF
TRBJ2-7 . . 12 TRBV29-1 TGCAGCGCTCAGGACAGCCCCTACGAGCAGTACTTC CSAQDSPYEQYF
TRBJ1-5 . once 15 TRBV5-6 TGTGCCAGCAGCTTGCAACCAAATAGCAATCAGCCCCAGCATTTT CASSLQPNSNQPQHF
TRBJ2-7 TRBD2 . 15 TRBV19 TGTGCCAGTAGTATGACTAGCGGCAACTCCTACGAGCAGTACTTC CASSMTSGNSYEQYF
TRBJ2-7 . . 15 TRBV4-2 TGTGCCAGCAGCCAAAAGGATAAGAGCTCCTACGAGCAGTACTTC CASSQKDKSSYEQYF
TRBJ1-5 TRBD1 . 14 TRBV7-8 TGTGCCAGCAGCCCCCGGGACAGGGATCAGCCCCAGCATTTT CASSPRDRDQPQHF
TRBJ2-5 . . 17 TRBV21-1 TGTGCCAGCAGCAAAGCACCGGAGGGTGTTAAGAGAGAGACCCAGTACTTC CASSKAPEGVKRETQYF
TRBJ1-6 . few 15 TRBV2 TGTGCCAGCAGTGAAAAGGGCCCGAGGGGGGACCTCGGGCACTTT CASSEKGPRGDLGHF
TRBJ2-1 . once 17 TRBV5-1 TGCGCCAGCAGCTTGGCGCGCTTGGGTGCGTGGGGCAATGAGCAGTTCTTC CASSLARLGAWGNEQFF
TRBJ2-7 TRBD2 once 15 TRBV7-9 TGTGCCAGCAGCCAAGGGACTAGCGGCACCTACGAGCAGTACTTC CASSQGTSGTYEQYF
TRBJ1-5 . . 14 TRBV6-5 TGTGCCAGCAGTTACTCGACGGTGGGGCAGCCCCAGCATTTT CASSYSTVGQPQHF
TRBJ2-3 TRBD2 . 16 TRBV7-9 TGTGCCAGCAGCCTCGGGATTAGCGGGGCCACAGATACGCAGTATTTT CASSLGISGATDTQYF
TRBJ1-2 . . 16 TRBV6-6 TGTGCCAGCAGTTACCCTGAAAGGACGCGGAACTATGGCTACACCTTC CASSYPERTRNYGYTF
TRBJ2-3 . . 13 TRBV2 TGTGCCAGCAGAGACAGCCGCACAGATACGCAGTATTTT CASRDSRTDTQYF
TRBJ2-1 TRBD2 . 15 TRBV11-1 TGTGCCAGCAGCTTAGGGGCGGGAGGGCTCGATGAGCAGTTCTTC CASSLGAGGLDEQFF
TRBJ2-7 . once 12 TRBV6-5 TGTGCCAGCAGTTGGGGCCCCTACGAGCAGTACTTC CASSWGPYEQYF
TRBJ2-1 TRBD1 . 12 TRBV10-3 TGTGCCATCAGTGAGCGGGACAGGGGGCAGTTCTTC CAISERDRGQFF
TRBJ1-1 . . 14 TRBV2 TGTGCCAGCACTGAGTGGAGGGGAAACACTGAAGCTTTCTTT CASTEWRGNTEAFF
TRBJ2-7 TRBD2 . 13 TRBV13 TGTGCCAGCAGCTCCGGGAGGGCCTTGGAGGAGTACTTC CASSSGRALEEYF
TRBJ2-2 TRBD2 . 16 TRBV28 TGTGCCAGCAGTTTACCCCTTTTTGGCGGGAGCCGGGAGCTGTTTTTT CASSLPLFGGSRELFF
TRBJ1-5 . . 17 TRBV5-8 TGTGCCAGCAGCTTGGCCGGGACGTCAGGGGGCAATCAGCCCCAGCATTTT CASSLAGTSGGNQPQHF
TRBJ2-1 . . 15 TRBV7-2 TGTGCCAGCAGCTTAGGTGACAGCTCCTACAATGAGCAGTTCTTC CASSLGDSSYNEQFF
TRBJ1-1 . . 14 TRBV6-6 TGTGCCAGCAGTTACTCAATACTCAACACTGAAGCTTTCTTT CASSYSILNTEAFF
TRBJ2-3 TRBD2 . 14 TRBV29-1 TGCAGCGTTCCGACAGCGGGAAGGATAGATACGCAGTATTTT CSVPTAGRIDTQYF
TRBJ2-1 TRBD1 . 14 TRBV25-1 TGTGCCAGCAGCCGGGACAGGAACTACAATGAGCAGTTCTTC CASSRDRNYNEQFF
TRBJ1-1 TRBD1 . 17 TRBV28 TGTGCCAGCAGTCGCCCAACGACGACAGGGTATGATTCTGAAGCTTTCTTT CASSRPTTTGYDSEAFF
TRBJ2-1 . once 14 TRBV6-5 TGTGCCAGCACCGGGCAGCAGGGGTTTGGTGAGCAGTTCTTC CASTGQQGFGEQFF